The 24 T cell receptor beta chains below were found in one sample sequenced in a study of T cells in Graves' hyperthyroidism and ophthalmopathy. Amplification of TCR beta CDR3 regions used RNA as the template. Researchers ran a first-round RT-PCR on the TCR CDR3 using the HTBI primer set. TCRdb redid the calling of the multiplex PCR reads with MiXCR, one entry per CDR3 protein. Among about 380,000 distinct CDR3 sequences listed, about 18% were seen once. The specimen was blood. These receptors originate from a young man with Graves' ophthalmopathy.

In its sample, this clonotype was seen many times. This chain uses TRBV5-1 with TRBJ2-1; 8 positions agree with TRBD1. CDR1 is SGHRS and CDR2 is YFSETQ in the germline V gene. Trimming removed 0 bases from V and 4 bases from J; junction bases left unmatched: 3. The CDR3 extends over 15 amino acids. The CDR3 DNA follows: TGCGCCAGCAGCTTGGTGGGGACAGGATACAATGAGCAGTTCTTC. It specifies CASSLVGTGYNEQFF.

The rearrangement links TRBV5-1 to TRBJ2-1, with TRBD2 identical over 12 bases. The CDR3 extends over 17 amino acids. Germline assignment: CDR1 SGHRS and CDR2 YFSETQ. After removal of 0 bases from V and 8 bases from J, the junction contained 9 bases not matched to a gene. CDR3 nucleotide sequence: TGCGCCAGCAGCTTGGCCCCTAGCGGGGGGGGGTCATATGAGCAGTTCTTC. Amino acids: CASSLAPSGGGSYEQFF.

In the case of this clonotype: This sequence may be a read error, since a much larger clone differs from it by one base. The V and J genes are TRBV28 and TRBJ2-1, with D tentatively TRBD2 (5 bases). This CDR3 has 14 amino acids. Germline V gives CDR1 MDHEN, CDR2 SYDVKM. Trimming removed 11 bases at V and 1 base at J, with 15 bases between. CDR3 bases: TGTGCCGGCCCCCCTTCGGGGTCCTACAATGAGCAGTTCTTC. This codes for CAGPPSGSYNEQFF.

This clonotype turned up a few times. V gene TRBV6-1 combines with J gene TRBJ2-3; D not resolved. The CDR3 length is 13 residues. CDR1 is MNHNS, CDR2 SASEGT, per germline. Trimming removed 2 bases at V and 3 bases at J, with 6 bases between. The DNA of the CDR3 is TGTGCCAGCAGTGAAATGGGGACAGATACGCAGTATTTT. It specifies CASSEMGTDTQYF.

This clonotype showed up many times. V gene TRBV7-8 combines with J gene TRBJ1-2; a weak D match, TRBD1 (5 bases). The V end lost 0 bases, the J end lost 0 bases, and 17 bases lay between the germline ends. The V gene's germline CDR1 is SGHVS and CDR2 FQNEAQ. This CDR3 has 18 amino acids. This CDR3 is CASSLAWGIPLSNYGYTF. CDR3 bases: TGTGCCAGCAGCTTAGCTTGGGGGATCCCCCTCTCTAACTATGGCTACACCTTC.

The rearrangement uses TRBV10-3 and TRBJ2-1; D perhaps matches TRBD1 (6 bases). The CDR3 extends over 14 amino acids. The V gene's germline CDR1 is ENHRY and CDR2 SYGVKD. Deletions cut 4 bases from V and 4 bases from J, with 11 bases between. DNA of the CDR3: TGTGCCATCAGTGTCCAGGGGCGGTACAATGAGCAGTTCTTC. Its protein is CAISVQGRYNEQFF.

This chain links TRBV6-4 with TRBJ2-2; no clear D gene. Per the germline V gene, CDR1 is MRHNA and CDR2 is SNTAGT. CDR3 length: 14 amino acids. V was cut by 0 bases and J by 0 bases, with 2 bases left in between. The CDR3 loop is CASSDSTNTGELFF. The CDR3 DNA sequence: TGTGCCAGCAGTGACTCCACGAACACCGGGGAGCTGTTTTTT.

The chain links TRBV2 to TRBJ2-7; 8 positions match TRBD1. The germline V gene has CDR1 SNHLY and CDR2 FYNNEI. The V and J ends lost 5 bases and 2 bases, in that order; junction bases with no gene match: 8. CDR3 length equals 15 residues. The DNA for the CDR3 is TGTGCCAGCAGTAGGACAGGGTCCGGCACCTACGAGCAGTACTTC. Translating gives CASSRTGSGTYEQYF.

Note on this clonotype: One end of the junction varies from germline; a read error may be responsible. V is TRBV5-1 and J is TRBJ1-1; TRBD1 is a possible D gene (6 bases). Germline-derived CDR1 and CDR2 are SGHRS and YFSETQ. The CDR3 sequence is 12 residues long. CDR3 residues: CASSSGETEAFF. DNA of the CDR3: TGTGCCAGCAGTTCAGGGGAAACTGAAGCTTTCTTT.

V and J are TRBV9 and TRBJ2-1; maybe TRBD2 (6 bases). The CDR3 consists of 15 residues. The germline CDR1 and CDR2 sequences are SGDLS and YYNGEE. The germline V and J ends were trimmed by 2 bases and 9 bases, with 18 bases remaining between them. The CDR3 region is CASSVSIGTLVEQFF. DNA of the CDR3: TGTGCCAGCAGCGTCTCGATCGGGACTTTAGTTGAGCAGTTCTTC. The full variable domain, completed using reference TRBV9 and TRBJ2-1, is DSGVTQTPKHLITATGQRVTLRCSPRSGDLSVYWYQQSLDQGLQFLIQYYNGEERAKGNILERFSAQQFPDLHSELNLSSLELGDSALYFCASSVSIGTLVEQFFGPGTRLTVL.

This clonotype has just a few counts. This chain links TRBV10-3 with TRBJ1-1, with 7 positions matching TRBD1. This CDR3 comprises 14 residues. Trimming took 10 bases from V and 11 from J; bases not matched to a gene: 19. Germline loops: CDR1 ENHRY, CDR2 SYGVKD. CDR3 nucleotide sequence: TGTGCCACCTGGGACAGACTAGGAACACTGAATGCTTTCTTT. Residues: CATWDRLGTLNAFF.

This clonotype has ten or more counts. V usage is TRBV15 and J usage is TRBJ1-1, with D possibly matching TRBD1 (6 bases). V dropped 0 bases and J dropped 5 bases, with 13 bases sitting between them. This CDR3 region has 15 residues. Germline CDR1 and CDR2: LNHNV and YYDKDF (reference sequence). The CDR3 coding sequence is TGTGCCACCAGCAGAGATCTGGGGGCGTGGACTGAAGCTTTCTTT. Translating it yields CATSRDLGAWTEAFF. Supplemented by reference TRBV15 and TRBJ1-1, the full variable domain reads DAMVIQNPRYQVTQFGKPVTLSCSQTLNHNVMYWYQQKSSQAPKLLFHYYDKDFNNEADTPDNFQSRRPNTSFCFLDIRSPGLGDTAMYLCATSRDLGAWTEAFFGQGTRLTVV.

The CDR3 DNA is TGTGCCAGCAGCTTAGGGGACAGGGGATACCAAGAGACCCAGTACTTC. This translates into CASSLGDRGYQETQYF. This rearrangement joins TRBV7-9 to TRBJ2-5, with 10 bases that match TRBD1. The germline V gene encodes CDR1 SEHNR and CDR2 FQNEAQ (reference sequence). The CDR3 is 16 amino acids. The V segment lost 1 base and the J segment 0 bases; nucleotides outside the gene matches: 2.

This clonotype was seen at least ten times. V gene TRBV6-1 combines with J gene TRBJ2-3, with 8 nucleotides matching TRBD2. The trim removed 10 bases at V and 2 bases at J, leaving 8 bases unmatched. Germline lookup yields CDR1 MNHNS and CDR2 SASEGT. This CDR3 is 14 amino acids long. Here the CDR3 reads CATESGGDTDTQYF. The CDR3 DNA reads TGTGCCACCGAAAGCGGGGGTGACACAGATACGCAGTATTTT.

This clonotype was picked up one time. The chain is built from TRBV11-2 and TRBJ2-7; 8 bases are a match to TRBD1. V shed 6 bases and J 1 base; nucleotides not matched to a gene: 8. Germline V lookup: CDR1 SGHAT, CDR2 FQNNGV. This CDR3 comprises 15 residues. The CDR3 region is CASSRQGWESYEQYF. The CDR3 DNA follows: TGTGCCAGCAGTCGACAGGGGTGGGAGTCCTACGAGCAGTACTTC.

This clonotype was counted ten times or more. The chain has TRBV6-2 or TRBV6-3 and TRBJ2-3; tentatively, D is TRBD2 (6 bases). V lost 6 bases and J 5 bases, leaving 21 bases between the germline ends. CDR3 length: 16 residues. In germline, CDR1 is MNHEY, CDR2 SVGEGT. The CDR3 coding sequence is TGTGCCAGCAGAAACTTCCGGGACTCCCCCTTAGATACGCAGTATTTT. Its protein product is CASRNFRDSPLDTQYF.

This clonotype was picked up a small number of times. The chain combines TRBV4-2 with TRBJ2-1; 14 positions match TRBD2. V shed 4 bases, J shed 4 bases, and the junction held 3 bases outside the gene matches. The CDR3 covers 16 residues. Germline V gene data show CDR1 as LGHNA and CDR2 as YNFKEQ. The CDR3 protein is CASSPGTSGGYNEQFF. For the CDR3, the DNA is TGTGCCAGCAGCCCGGGGACTAGCGGGGGTTACAATGAGCAGTTCTTC.

Ten or more counts support this clonotype. The chain couples TRBV11-2 to TRBJ2-7; D may match TRBD1 or TRBD2 (6 bases each). The V end was cut by 1 base, the J end by 2 bases, with 21 bases between. This CDR3 comprises 18 residues. Germline-derived CDR1 and CDR2 are SGHAT and FQNNGV. CDR3 in DNA: TGTGCCAGCAGCTTAGGGCTTGTTCTGCAGGGGAGGCCCTACGAGCAGTACTTC. Translated, it gives CASSLGLVLQGRPYEQYF.

The chain joins TRBV27 to TRBJ1-4; tentative D call: TRBD1 (5 bases). The CDR3 consists of 15 residues. Germline V CDR1 and CDR2: MNHEY, SMNVEV (reference sequence). The V and J ends lost 2 bases and 4 bases respectively, with 11 bases between them. CDR3 sequence: CASSLTGTGNEKLFF. CDR3 bases: TGTGCCAGCAGTTTAACCGGGACGGGTAATGAAAAACTGTTTTTT.

This clonotype has at least ten counts. The gene calls are TRBV11-2 and TRBJ2-7; 9 bases are shared with TRBD1. The V gene end was trimmed by 3 bases and the J gene end by 6 bases; junction bases not matched to a gene: 15. The CDR3 is 17 amino acids. CDR1 and CDR2 (germline): SGHAT, FQNNGV. The CDR3 reads CASSFMSRGQGQREQYF. In nucleotides, the CDR3 is TGTGCCAGCAGCTTTATGTCTAGAGGACAGGGGCAACGCGAGCAGTACTTC.

The rearrangement uses TRBV19 and TRBJ2-1, with D unclear. Germline V gives CDR1 LNHDA, CDR2 SQIVND (reference sequence). CDR3 length: 13 residues. V gave up 2 bases and J gave up 3 bases, with 5 bases separating them. CDR3 sequence reads: CASSIWHYNEQFF. CDR3 DNA sequence: TGTGCCAGTAGTATATGGCACTACAATGAGCAGTTCTTC.

The V and J genes are TRBV20-1 and TRBJ2-7; unclear D gene. This CDR3 is built from 13 residues. Trimming removed 4 bases from V and 0 bases from J, with 10 bases in between. The germline V gene has CDR1 DFQATT and CDR2 SNEGSKA (reference sequence). CDR3 in amino acids: CSATPSSSYEQYF. The CDR3 nucleotides are TGCAGTGCTACGCCCTCCTCCTCCTACGAGCAGTACTTC.

This clonotype has more than one count but fewer than ten. The chain combines TRBV3-1 with TRBJ2-3, with D possibly being TRBD1 or TRBD2 (5 bases each). The germline V and J ends were trimmed by 4 bases and 6 bases, with 17 bases remaining between them. The germline CDR1 and CDR2 sequences are LGHDT and YNNKEL (reference sequence). This CDR3 contains 15 residues. In DNA, the CDR3 is TGTGCCAGCAGCCTCACTTCCTATTGGGACGATACGCAGTATTTT. Translated: CASSLTSYWDDTQYF.

This clonotype was observed many times. This chain joins TRBV20-1 and TRBJ1-4, with D tentatively TRBD1 (5 bases). Between the trimmed V and J ends, which lost 1 base and 8 bases, there was a span of 8 bases. Germline assignment: CDR1 DFQATT and CDR2 SNEGSKA (reference sequence). This CDR3 has 12 amino acids. CDR3: CSARGGEEKLFF. The CDR3 DNA follows: TGCAGTGCTAGAGGAGGGGAGGAAAAACTGTTTTTT.